These 25 T cell receptor beta chains were all obtained from the same sample, sequenced in a study of T cells in Graves' hyperthyroidism and ophthalmopathy. The TCR beta CDR3 regions underwent amplification using RNA transcripts as the source. An initial round of RT-PCR targeting the TCR CDR3 relied on the HTBI primer set. Each CDR3 protein is one row after TCRdb ran MiXCR on the multiplex PCR reads. The data show 450,000 to 650,000 distinct CDR3 sequences, around 14% seen once. Sequenced input: blood. Receptors originate from a woman under 30 with Graves' ophthalmopathy.

This clonotype was observed a handful of times. The rearrangement links TRBV6-1 to TRBJ1-4; TRBD1 is a possible D gene (6 bases). Per the germline V gene, CDR1 is MNHNS and CDR2 is SASEGT. CDR3 length: 15 amino acids. Trimming stripped 7 bases from V and 2 bases from J, with 14 bases between. The CDR3 loop is CASITGADTNEKLFF. The DNA of the CDR3 is TGTGCCAGCATCACGGGGGCGGATACTAATGAAAAACTGTTTTTT.

This clonotype was observed at least ten times. J is TRBJ2-1 and V is TRBV2; a possible D gene is TRBD2 (6 bases). Trimming stripped 8 bases from V and 7 bases from J, with 12 bases between. There are 12 residues in the CDR3. Germline loops: CDR1 SNHLY, CDR2 FYNNEI. CDR3 sequence reads: CASGGTQNEQFF. The CDR3 nucleotides are TGTGCCAGCGGGGGGACTCAGAATGAGCAGTTCTTC.

Many counts were recorded for this clonotype. This chain connects TRBV12-5 to TRBJ2-7; maybe TRBD1 (6 bases). The V gene lost 0 bases and the J gene lost 5 bases, with 17 bases spanning the gap. Germline assignment: CDR1 LGHNT and CDR2 FRNRAP. This CDR3 comprises 16 residues. The CDR3, as DNA: TGTGCTAGTGGTTTGGTAGGGTCAGGGGAGCTCCACGAGCAGTACTTC. Translating it yields CASGLVGSGELHEQYF.

At least ten counts were recorded for this clonotype. This chain joins TRBV28 and TRBJ2-7; TRBD1 aligns across 10 bases. The CDR3 spans 15 residues. V lost 6 bases, J lost 3 bases, and 8 bases stayed unmatched. The germline gives CDR1 MDHEN, CDR2 SYDVKM. This CDR3 reads CASSTRTGGYYEQYF. As DNA, the CDR3 is TGTGCCAGCAGCACAAGGACAGGGGGTTACTACGAGCAGTACTTC. Drawing the rest from reference TRBV28 and TRBJ2-7, the complete variable domain is DVKVTQSSRYLVKRTGEKVFLECVQDMDHENMFWYRQDPGLGLRLIYFSYDVKMKEKGDIPEGYSVSREKKERFSLILESASTNQTSMYLCASSTRTGGYYEQYFGPGTRLTVT.

A few counts support this clonotype. V usage is TRBV7-9 and J usage is TRBJ2-7; D gene uncertain. Germline V lookup: CDR1 SEHNR, CDR2 FQNEAQ (reference sequence). The CDR3 runs to 13 residues. Between the trimmed V and J ends, which lost 2 bases and 7 bases, there was a span of 12 bases. In DNA form, the CDR3 reads TGTGCCAGCAGCTTACCCGGGCTTCTAGAGCAGTACTTC. Its protein is CASSLPGLLEQYF.

This clonotype was seen ten or more times. CDR3 bases: TGTGCCAGCAGTGACGCCGGGGCTCCCTATGAGCAGTTCTTC. Protein: CASSDAGAPYEQFF. J is TRBJ2-1 and V is TRBV6-1; D is possibly TRBD1 or TRBD2 (5 bases each). The germline gives CDR1 MNHNS, CDR2 SASEGT. Trimming left V 3 bases short and J 8 bases short, with 14 bases between. The CDR3 runs 14 residues.

Note on this clonotype: Given a much more abundant clone one base away, this may be a read error. V gene TRBV7-8 combines with J gene TRBJ2-7, with TRBD1 as a possible D gene (6 bases). The DNA end favors TRBJ2-1, so the J call may be wrong. The CDR3 extends over 14 amino acids. Germline loops: CDR1 SGHVS, CDR2 FQNEAQ. CDR3 DNA sequence: TGTGCCAGCACCAATCACCGGGACAACTACGAGCAGTTCTTC. Its translation is CASTNHRDNYEQFF.

The V and J genes are TRBV18 and TRBJ1-1; D possibly corresponds to TRBD1 (5 bases). V lost 8 bases, J lost 3 bases, and 19 bases lay in between. From germline, CDR1 is KGHSH and CDR2 LQKENI. This CDR3 spans 15 amino acids. CDR3 sequence reads: CASSLGAERHTEAFF. As DNA, the CDR3 is TGTGCCAGCAGCTTAGGGGCCGAGAGGCACACTGAAGCTTTCTTT.

The chain carries TRBV19 and TRBJ2-4, with 8 bases fitting TRBD2. Germline CDR1 and CDR2: LNHDA and SQIVND (reference sequence). The CDR3 contains 15 residues. J was trimmed by 7 bases and V by 8 bases; bases with no gene match: 13. CDR3 sequence reads: CASADSGISWNIQYF. As DNA, the CDR3 is TGTGCCAGTGCCGATAGCGGGATTTCGTGGAACATTCAGTACTTC.

This chain joins TRBV4-3 and TRBJ2-4; TRBD2 aligns across 10 bases. J lost 6 bases, V lost 4 bases, and 9 bases had no gene match. Looked up from germline, CDR1 is LGHNA and CDR2 is YSLEER. CDR3 length equals 16 residues. CDR3 bases: TGCGCCAGCAGCCCTCTAGCGGGAGAACGAGGAAACATTCAGTACTTC. Translating gives CASSPLAGERGNIQYF.

Ten or more counts support this clonotype. CDR3 in amino acids: CSVETKAPYEQYF. CDR3 coding DNA: TGCAGCGTCGAAACTAAAGCTCCTTACGAGCAGTACTTC. The J gene is TRBJ2-7, the V gene TRBV29-1; D ambiguous. Trimming pared 6 bases from V and 4 bases from J, leaving 16 bases between. Germline CDR1 is SQVTM and CDR2 is ANQGSEA. The CDR3 is 13 residues long.

The CDR3 region is CASTTPPGQGAVGYTF. CDR3 sequence (DNA): TGTGCCAGCACTACCCCCCCGGGGCAGGGGGCGGTTGGCTACACCTTC. This rearrangement joins TRBV6-1 to TRBJ1-2; TRBD1 aligns across 8 bases. Germline CDR1 reads MNHNS; CDR2 reads SASEGT. The CDR3 extends over 16 amino acids. The V gene end was trimmed by 7 bases and the J gene end by 7 bases; junction bases not matched to a gene: 17.

This clonotype was observed a few times. This rearrangement joins TRBV13 to TRBJ2-1, with D unclear. This CDR3 has 14 residues. The V gene lost 1 base and the J gene lost 10 bases, with 14 bases spanning the gap. Per germline, CDR1 PRHDT and CDR2 FYEKMQ (reference sequence). CDR3 loop: CASSLVISRLEQFF. CDR3 nucleotides: TGTGCCAGCAGCTTAGTAATCTCCCGGTTGGAGCAGTTCTTC.

The chain carries TRBV7-3 and TRBJ2-3; D is perhaps TRBD1 (6 bases). The CDR3 runs 14 residues. V shed 3 bases and J shed 4 bases, with 11 bases lying between them. The germline V gene has CDR1 SGHTA and CDR2 FQGTGA. This CDR3 is CASSFLPGADTQYF. The CDR3 DNA is TGTGCCAGCAGCTTTCTCCCAGGGGCAGATACGCAGTATTTT. Based on the CDR3 plus reference TRBV7-3 and TRBJ2-3, the full variable domain is GAGVSQTPSNKVTEKGKYVELRCDPISGHTALYWYRQSLGQGPEFLIYFQGTGAADDSGLPNDRFFAVRPEGSVSTLKIQRTERGDSAVYLCASSFLPGADTQYFGPGTRLTVL.

In its sample, this clonotype was seen a few times. The V gene is TRBV7-2, the J gene TRBJ2-7, with D possibly TRBD2 on 6 matching bases. V was cut by 5 bases and J by 6 bases, with 20 bases left in between. The CDR3 covers 15 residues. Per germline, CDR1 SGHTA and CDR2 FQGNSA. Here the CDR3 DNA reads TGTGCCAGCAGCCGTCGGCTAGCGACTCAGGCCGAGCAGTACTTC. It translates to CASSRRLATQAEQYF.

This clonotype came up many times. The V and J genes are TRBV3-1 and TRBJ2-7; D assignment may be TRBD1 or TRBD2 (5 bases each). CDR1 and CDR2 (germline): LGHDT, YNNKEL (reference sequence). Trimming cost V 5 bases and J 2 bases, with 13 bases left between them. The CDR3 totals 14 residues. The CDR3, as DNA: TGTGCCAGCAGCGCCGGGACCCTCCCCTACGAGCAGTACTTC. Amino acid sequence: CASSAGTLPYEQYF.

The sample holds a few counts of this clonotype. A read error may explain this, as a much larger clone is one base away. The gene calls are TRBV25-1 and TRBJ2-5; D perhaps matches TRBD2 (6 bases). CDR1 MGHDK and CDR2 SYGVNS come from the germline V gene. CDR3 size: 12 residues. Trimming took 5 bases from V and 3 from J, leaving 7 bases between them. The CDR3 sequence: CASSWGEETQYF. In DNA form, the CDR3 reads TGTGCCAGCAGTTGGGGGGAAGAGACCCAGTACTTC.

In this sample, this clonotype turned up many times. The rearrangement links TRBV28 to TRBJ1-4; 8 nucleotides align to TRBD1. CDR1 and CDR2 from the germline V gene are MDHEN and SYDVKM. CDR3 length: 14 residues. Germline trimming cut 6 bases from V and 3 bases from J; bases unmatched to any gene: 3. The CDR3 loop is CASSQQGANEKLFF. CDR3 DNA sequence: TGTGCCAGCAGCCAACAGGGGGCTAATGAAAAACTGTTTTTT.

This clonotype occurred many times. The chain joins TRBV2 to TRBJ2-1; D unresolved. V was cut by 6 bases and J by 0 bases, with 6 bases left in between. The CDR3 runs to 13 residues. Germline CDR1 and CDR2: SNHLY and FYNNEI. The CDR3 DNA reads as TGTGCCAGCAGGCACTTCTCCTACAATGAGCAGTTCTTC. Translating gives CASRHFSYNEQFF.

This clonotype was seen only a few times. V and J are TRBV5-6 and TRBJ2-6; D gene ambiguous. Germline assignment: CDR1 SGHDT and CDR2 YYEEEE. The length of the CDR3 is 16 residues. Trimming stripped 0 bases from V and 0 bases from J, with 7 bases between. The CDR3 sequence: CASSLVDFSGANVLTF. In DNA, the CDR3 is TGTGCCAGCAGCTTGGTAGACTTCTCTGGGGCCAACGTCCTGACTTTC.

This clonotype was recorded many times. The V gene is TRBV28, the J gene TRBJ1-2; a possible D gene is TRBD1 (6 bases). Trimming stripped 5 bases from V and 8 bases from J, with 21 bases between. Germline CDR1 reads MDHEN; CDR2 reads SYDVKM. The CDR3 runs to 15 residues. CDR3 in DNA: TGTGCCAGCAGTGAAATCCCAGGACAGCGTGGGGGCTACACCTTC. Translation gives CASSEIPGQRGGYTF.

This chain uses TRBV12-3 or TRBV12-4 with TRBJ2-2; 14 nucleotides agree with TRBD2. The junction had 9 bases not matched to a gene; V was cut back by 5 bases and J by 1 base. The CDR3 covers 19 residues. The CDR3 nucleotides are TGTGCCAGCAGTAGCTACTCCGGGACTAGCGGGAGGAACACCGGGGAGCTGTTTTTT. Translating gives CASSSYSGTSGRNTGELFF.

The CDR3 here is CASRLSQRGSNQPQHF. In nucleotides, the CDR3 is TGTGCCAGCAGGCTTAGCCAAAGGGGGAGCAATCAGCCCCAGCATTTT. The gene calls are TRBV28 and TRBJ1-5; a possible D gene is TRBD1 (6 bases). The V end was cut by 6 bases, the J end by 1 base, with 16 bases between. This CDR3 has 16 residues. Germline CDR1 MDHEN, CDR2 SYDVKM.

Many counts were recorded for this clonotype. The rearrangement uses TRBV28 and TRBJ1-2, with D possibly TRBD1 on 6 matching bases. Deletions cut 3 bases from V and 0 bases from J, with 29 bases between. The CDR3 loop spans 21 amino acids. Looked up from germline, CDR1 is MDHEN and CDR2 is SYDVKM. CDR3 loop: CASSFSGAGGQGQSPNYGYTF. Here the CDR3 DNA reads TGTGCCAGCAGTTTTTCCGGAGCGGGGGGGCAGGGGCAGTCCCCTAACTATGGCTACACCTTC.

This clonotype was picked up many times. V is TRBV9 and J is TRBJ1-1; 7 bases line up with TRBD1. From germline, CDR1 is SGDLS and CDR2 YYNGEE. The CDR3 loop spans 15 amino acids. The V and J ends lost 0 bases and 0 bases, in that order; junction bases with no gene match: 2. CDR3 amino acids: CASSVVDRLNTEAFF. CDR3 in DNA: TGTGCCAGCAGCGTAGTGGACAGGCTGAACACTGAAGCTTTCTTT.